Following are 15 T cell receptor beta chains from one sample sequenced in a study of beta chain features in type 1 diabetes. General observations from the study: Researchers report that Type 1 diabetes patients had moderately but significantly shorter TCRB CDR3s across all four CD4+ subsets.

Antigen specificity for these receptors is unknown. The entirety of the isolated RNA underwent reverse transcription, so expressed TCRB transcripts were sequenced. The repertoire was sequenced with immunoSEQ multiplex PCR; TCRdb's copy has only in-frame clones and lacks some. Seen here are 250,000 to 350,000 clones, more than 13% observed once, and the top ten hold 0.015% to 0.02%. Sequencing input: naive CD4+ T cells from blood. Receptor source: a man aged 25 to 40 with type 1 diabetes.

This clone was seen more than once but under ten times. Other DNA sequences in this sample translate to the same CDR3. The CDR3 DNA sequence: TGTGCCAGCAGTGCCGGACAGGGTGGTCAGCCCCAGCATTTT. Protein: CASSAGQGGQPQHF. The V call is TRBV9, the J call TRBJ1-5; TRBD1 matches at 8 bases. The CDR3 extends over 14 amino acids. Germline values: CDR1 SGDLS, CDR2 YYNGEE. The V segment lost 5 bases and the J segment 6 bases; nucleotides outside the gene matches: 7.

This clone was detected a few times. This chain uses TRBV5-6 with TRBJ2-7, with TRBD2 matching 9 bases. The ends lost 0 bases at V and 2 bases at J; junction bases unmatched: 15. The length of the CDR3 is 19 residues. Germline V CDR1 and CDR2: SGHDT, YYEEEE. The CDR3 coding sequence is TGTGCCAGCAGCTTGGTCGGTTGGGGCACGACTAGCGGACCCTACGAGCAGTACTTC. Protein: CASSLVGWGTTSGPYEQYF.

This clone was seen only a few times. The chain joins TRBV30 to TRBJ1-1; D is ambiguous. Germline loops: CDR1 GTSNPN, CDR2 SVGIG (reference sequence). Trimming stripped 0 bases from V and 7 bases from J, with 9 bases between. The length of the CDR3 is 12 residues. The CDR3 is CAWSVPRLEAFF. The CDR3 DNA is TGTGCCTGGAGTGTCCCCAGACTTGAAGCTTTCTTT.

The genes are TRBV7-9 and TRBJ2-3, with TRBD2 identical over 7 bases. In germline, CDR1 is SEHNR, CDR2 FQNEAQ (reference sequence). The V and J ends lost 5 bases and 0 bases, in that order; junction bases with no gene match: 11. The CDR3 covers 17 residues. The DNA of the CDR3 is TGTGCCAGCAGCCGACGGCGGGGAGCGGGGAGCACAGATACGCAGTATTTT. Amino acids: CASSRRRGAGSTDTQYF.

This clone was seen once. This rearrangement joins TRBV28 to TRBJ2-7, with D perhaps TRBD2 (5 bases). CDR1 and CDR2 (germline): MDHEN, SYDVKM. The CDR3 is made up of 16 amino acids. The V and J ends lost 3 bases and 0 bases respectively, with 15 bases between them. The CDR3 spells CASSFPQRSSSYEQYF. DNA of the CDR3: TGTGCCAGCAGTTTCCCCCAGCGGTCAAGCTCCTACGAGCAGTACTTC.

The rearrangement joins TRBV30 to TRBJ1-3; 10 bases match TRBD1. This CDR3 contains 12 residues. The V and J ends lost 5 bases and 15 bases, in that order; junction bases with no gene match: 10. Germline V lookup: CDR1 GTSNPN, CDR2 SVGIG (reference sequence). The CDR3 coding sequence is TGTGCCTGGGGAGACAGGGGGCGAATAGGATATTTT. It translates to CAWGDRGRIGYF.

The chain uses TRBV15 and TRBJ2-4, with 7 nucleotides matching TRBD1. The CDR3 has 16 residues. Unmatched junction bases numbered 7, after V lost 4 bases and J lost 1 base. CDR1 and CDR2 from the germline V gene are LNHNV and YYDKDF (reference sequence). CDR3 amino acids: CATSKYRGQAKNIQYF. CDR3 coding DNA: TGTGCCACCAGCAAATACAGGGGTCAGGCCAAAAACATTCAGTACTTC. The full variable domain, rest sourced from reference TRBV15 and TRBJ2-4, is DAMVIQNPRYQVTQFGKPVTLSCSQTLNHNVMYWYQQKSSQAPKLLFHYYDKDFNNEADTPDNFQSRRPNTSFCFLDIRSPGLGDTAMYLCATSKYRGQAKNIQYFGAGTRLSVL.

This sequence joins TRBV30 and TRBJ2-2, with 11 bases matching TRBD1. The ends lost 6 bases at V and 6 bases at J; junction bases unmatched: 18. Germline V gene data show CDR1 as GTSNPN and CDR2 as SVGIG (reference sequence). The CDR3 is made up of 18 amino acids. CDR3 in DNA: TGTGCCTGCCGTCCGGGACAGGGGGTCGTAGCCCGGGCCGGGGAGCTGTTTTTT. Its translation: CACRPGQGVVARAGELFF.

This clone was seen a handful of times. The chain's CDR3 is CASSGLAGGFTDTQYF. Here the CDR3 DNA reads TGTGCCAGCAGTGGACTAGCGGGAGGATTCACAGATACGCAGTATTTT. The chain joins TRBV2 to TRBJ2-3, with 13 bases aligning to TRBD2. Germline CDR1 is SNHLY and CDR2 is FYNNEI. This CDR3 has 16 amino acids. V dropped 4 bases and J dropped 2; count of bases not matched to a gene: 3.

This clone showed up just once. V and J are TRBV18 and TRBJ1-2; TRBD1 matches at 7 bases. This CDR3 has 16 residues. CDR1 is KGHSH and CDR2 is LQKENI in the germline V gene. V shed 0 bases and J 6 bases; nucleotides not matched to a gene: 10. As DNA, the CDR3 is TGTGCCAGCTCACCACCCGGGAACAGGGGAGTAAATGGCTACACCTTC. Protein: CASSPPGNRGVNGYTF.

The V gene is TRBV29-1, the J gene TRBJ1-5, with TRBD1 identical over 10 bases. The germline CDR1 and CDR2 sequences are SQVTM and ANQGSEA. V gave up 4 bases and J gave up 5 bases; unmatched junction bases: 5. CDR3 size: 14 residues. CDR3 protein: CSVAGTGVDQPQHF. The CDR3 DNA reads TGCAGCGTTGCCGGGACAGGGGTTGATCAGCCCCAGCATTTT.

The chain employs TRBV7-9 and TRBJ1-1, with D unclear. CDR3 length equals 15 residues. V was trimmed by 2 bases and J by 5 bases, leaving 15 bases between them. CDR1 is SEHNR, CDR2 FQNEAQ, per germline (reference sequence). The CDR3 DNA reads as TGTGCCAGCAGCTTAATGAAACAGCCTGAAACTGAAGCTTTCTTT. It yields the protein CASSLMKQPETEAFF.

The V gene is TRBV6-6, the J gene TRBJ2-7; 8 nucleotides align to TRBD2. Trimming took 0 bases from V and 3 from J; bases not matched to a gene: 1. The CDR3 has 14 residues. Germline V gives CDR1 MNHNY, CDR2 SVGAGI (reference sequence). CDR3 in DNA: TGTGCCAGCAGTTACTCTACTAGCGGCTACGAGCAGTACTTC. This sequence encodes CASSYSTSGYEQYF.

This clone has just a few counts. This chain uses TRBV5-4 with TRBJ2-5; 11 bases match TRBD2. The germline CDR1 and CDR2 sequences are SGHNT and YYREEE (reference sequence). V gave up 4 bases and J gave up 7 bases; unmatched junction bases: 9. The CDR3 contains 15 residues. In DNA form, the CDR3 reads TGTGCCAGCAGCGTGGGACTAGCGGAGGGATTGACCCAGTACTTC. This translates into CASSVGLAEGLTQYF.

This chain uses TRBV4-3 with TRBJ2-7; possibly TRBD2 for D (5 bases). Germline CDR1 reads LGHNA; CDR2 reads YSLEER. The V gene lost 0 bases and the J gene lost 3 bases, with 12 bases spanning the gap. The length of the CDR3 is 15 residues. CDR3 nucleotides: TGCGCCAGCAGCCAAGATAGACGGGGAAACTACGAGCAGTACTTC. It is translated as CASSQDRRGNYEQYF.